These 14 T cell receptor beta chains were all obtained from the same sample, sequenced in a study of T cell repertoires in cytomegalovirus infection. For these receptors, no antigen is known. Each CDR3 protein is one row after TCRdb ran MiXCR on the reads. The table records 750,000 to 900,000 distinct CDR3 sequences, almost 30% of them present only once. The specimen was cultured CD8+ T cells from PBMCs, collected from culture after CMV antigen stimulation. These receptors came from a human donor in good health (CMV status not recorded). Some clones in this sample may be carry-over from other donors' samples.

DNA for the CDR3: TGTGCCAGCAGTCCCCGAAGTGGCAGAGGACGGGAGACCCAGTACTTC. Its protein product is CASSPRSGRGRETQYF. V usage is TRBV12-3 or TRBV12-4 and J usage is TRBJ2-5; D not certain. The CDR3 loop spans 16 amino acids. V was pared by 5 bases and J by 5 bases, with 21 bases between.

The CDR3 loop reads CASSKGQNYEQYV. Here the CDR3 DNA reads TGTGCCAGCAGCAAAGGACAGAACTACGAGCAGTACGTC. The chain links TRBV11-3 to TRBJ2-7; possible D gene TRBD1, 6 bases. Per the germline V gene, CDR1 is SGHNT and CDR2 is YENEEA. V lost 5 bases and J 3 bases, leaving 11 bases between the germline ends. This CDR3 comprises 13 residues.

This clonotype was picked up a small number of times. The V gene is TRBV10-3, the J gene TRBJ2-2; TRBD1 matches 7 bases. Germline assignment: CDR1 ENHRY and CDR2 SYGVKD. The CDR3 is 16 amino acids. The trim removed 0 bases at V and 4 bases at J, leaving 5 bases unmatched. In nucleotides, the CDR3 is TGTGCCATCAGTGAGTCCCCGACAGGGCCCACCGGGGAGCTGTTTTTT. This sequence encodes CAISESPTGPTGELFF.

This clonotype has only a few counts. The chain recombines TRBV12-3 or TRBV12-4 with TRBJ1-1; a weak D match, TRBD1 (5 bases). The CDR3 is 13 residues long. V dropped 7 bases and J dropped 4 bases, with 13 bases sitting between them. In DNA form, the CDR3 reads TGTGCCAGCAAATGGGGGACGGGCACTGAAGCTTTCTTT. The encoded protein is CASKWGTGTEAFF.

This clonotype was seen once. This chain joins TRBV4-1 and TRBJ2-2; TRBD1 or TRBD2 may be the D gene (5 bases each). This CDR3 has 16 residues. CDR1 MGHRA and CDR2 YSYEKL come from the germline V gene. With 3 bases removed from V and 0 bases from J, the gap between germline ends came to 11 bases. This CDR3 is CASSHWGSANTGELFF. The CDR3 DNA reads TGCGCCAGCAGCCATTGGGGGAGTGCGAACACCGGGGAGCTGTTTTTT.

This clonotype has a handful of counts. The CDR3 is CASSLTGPLEQFF. The CDR3 DNA reads as TGTGCCAGCAGTTTAACAGGTCCCCTGGAGCAGTTCTTC. The rearrangement uses TRBV12-3 or TRBV12-4 and TRBJ2-1; the D gene is possibly TRBD1 (5 bases). Trimming took off 2 bases at V and 10 bases at J, with 12 bases between the two ends. The CDR3 spans 13 residues.

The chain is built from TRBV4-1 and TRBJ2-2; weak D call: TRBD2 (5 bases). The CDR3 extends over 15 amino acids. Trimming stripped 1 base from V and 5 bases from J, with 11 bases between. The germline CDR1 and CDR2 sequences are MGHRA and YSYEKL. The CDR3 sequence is CASSQGLLVTGELFF. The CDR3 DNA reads TGCGCCAGCAGCCAAGGTCTACTAGTAACCGGGGAGCTGTTTTTT.

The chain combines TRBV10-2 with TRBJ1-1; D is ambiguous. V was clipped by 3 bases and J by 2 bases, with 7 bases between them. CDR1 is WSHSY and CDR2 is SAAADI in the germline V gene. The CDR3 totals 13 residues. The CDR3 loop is CASSDHLNTEAFF. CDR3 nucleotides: TGCGCCAGCAGTGACCACTTAAACACTGAAGCTTTCTTT.

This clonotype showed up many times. CDR3 sequence (DNA): TGTGCCAGCAGGGCAGGGGTGGCCACTGAAGCTTTCTTT. The encoded protein is CASRAGVATEAFF. The chain combines TRBV7-6 with TRBJ1-1; tentative D call: TRBD1 (6 bases). CDR1 and CDR2 from the germline V gene are SGHVS and FNYEAQ. There are 13 residues in the CDR3. Trimming removed 6 bases from V and 4 bases from J, with 12 bases in between.

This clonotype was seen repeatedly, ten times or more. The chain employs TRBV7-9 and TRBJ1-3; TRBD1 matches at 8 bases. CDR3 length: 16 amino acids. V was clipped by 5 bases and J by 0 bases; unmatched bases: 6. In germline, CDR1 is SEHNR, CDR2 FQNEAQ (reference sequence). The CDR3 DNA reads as TGTGCCAGCAGCCCTGGGACAGGCCGCTCTGGAAACACCATATATTTT. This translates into CASSPGTGRSGNTIYF.

Here the CDR3 reads CASTLLEGAAYEQYF. Written as DNA, the CDR3 is TGTGCCAGCACCCTACTTGAGGGGGCAGCCTACGAGCAGTACTTC. V usage is TRBV6-1 and J usage is TRBJ2-7; 7 bases match TRBD1. The trim removed 7 bases at V and 2 bases at J, leaving 11 bases unmatched. This CDR3 is built from 15 residues. Germline V gene data show CDR1 as MNHNS and CDR2 as SASEGT.

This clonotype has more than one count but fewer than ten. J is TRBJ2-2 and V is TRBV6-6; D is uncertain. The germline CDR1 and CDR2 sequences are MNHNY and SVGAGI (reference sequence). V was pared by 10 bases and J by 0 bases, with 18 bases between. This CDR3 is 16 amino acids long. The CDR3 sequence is CATLDYPATNTGELFF. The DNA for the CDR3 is TGTGCCACTTTAGATTACCCGGCTACGAACACCGGGGAGCTGTTTTTT.

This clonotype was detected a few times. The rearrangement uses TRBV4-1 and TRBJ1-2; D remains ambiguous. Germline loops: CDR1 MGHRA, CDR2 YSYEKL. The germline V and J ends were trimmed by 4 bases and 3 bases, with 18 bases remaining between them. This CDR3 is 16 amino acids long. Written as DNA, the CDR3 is TGCGCCAGCAGCCGGGCGGGAGGCACGGAAGACTATGGCTACACCTTC. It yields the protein CASSRAGGTEDYGYTF.

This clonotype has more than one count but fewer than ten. The CDR3 DNA sequence: TGTGCCAGCAGTAGCTCCGGGACAGGGAATCAGCCCCAGCATTTT. This sequence encodes CASSSSGTGNQPQHF. The chain has TRBV27 and TRBJ1-5, with 9 bases lining up with TRBD1. V was clipped by 5 bases and J by 4 bases; unmatched bases: 6. The germline gives CDR1 MNHEY, CDR2 SMNVEV (reference sequence). The CDR3 totals 15 residues.